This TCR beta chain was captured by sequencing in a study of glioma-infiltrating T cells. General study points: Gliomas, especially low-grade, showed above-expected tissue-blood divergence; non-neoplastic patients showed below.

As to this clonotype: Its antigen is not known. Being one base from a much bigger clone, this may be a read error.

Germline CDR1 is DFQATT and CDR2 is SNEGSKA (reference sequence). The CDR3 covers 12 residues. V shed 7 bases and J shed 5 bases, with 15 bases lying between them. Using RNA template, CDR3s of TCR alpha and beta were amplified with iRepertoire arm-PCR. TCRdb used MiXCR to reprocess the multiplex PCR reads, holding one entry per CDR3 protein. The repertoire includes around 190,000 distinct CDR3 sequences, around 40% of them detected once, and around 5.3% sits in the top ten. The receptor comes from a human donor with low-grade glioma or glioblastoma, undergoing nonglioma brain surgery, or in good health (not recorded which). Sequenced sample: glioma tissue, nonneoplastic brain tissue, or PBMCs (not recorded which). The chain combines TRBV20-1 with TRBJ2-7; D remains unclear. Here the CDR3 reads CSGKGPLNEQYF. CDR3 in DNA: TGCAGTGGAAAGGGTCCCCTAAACGAGCAGTACTTC.